This T cell receptor (beta chain) derives from a study of shared clonotypes between healthy human individuals. Study-wide results and limits: It was observed that 5% to 6% of naive CD4 clonotypes were shared across a handful of donors.

Data came from immunoSEQ multiplex PCR; TCRdb stores just in-frame clones and leaves some out. The table records roughly 1,000,000 clones, roughly 74% of them present only once. In regard to this clone: Its cognate antigen is unknown.

This TCR was sampled from a man between 18 and 35 years old in good health. Some clones in this sample may be carry-over from other donors' samples. Sample: memory CD4+ T cells from PBMCs. The sample's subset: CD45RA-negative fraction.

The CDR3 DNA follows: TGTGCCAGCAGCTTAAGGATGGGCGGGGAGCTGTTTTTT. Translation: CASSLRMGGELFF. The chain carries TRBV7-3 and TRBJ2-2; D gene uncertain. CDR1 and CDR2 from the germline V gene are SGHTA and FQGTGA. The CDR3 spans 13 residues. Trimming cost V 1 base and J 7 bases, with 7 bases left between them.